This T cell receptor beta chain comes out of a study of T cells after yellow fever vaccination. Study conclusions and caveats: Most primary-vaccination clones reappeared after the booster (96% CD4, more than 70% CD8). Weaker, the secondary response had a peak occurring faster, on day 5 versus 15.

Germline CDR1 ENHRY, CDR2 SYGVKD. Trimming pared 4 bases from V and 3 bases from J, leaving 7 bases between. The CDR3 is 13 amino acids. TCR cDNA was made by 5'RACE template switching, adding a universal primer site and UMIs. Each CDR3 protein gets one entry after TCRdb re-called the 5' RACE reads with MiXCR. The sample yields about 340,000 distinct CDR3 sequences, around an eighth seen once. As regards this clonotype: No antigen is known for it.

The rearrangement joins TRBV10-3 to TRBJ2-4; D is uncertain. The sequence came from a man aged 18 to 30 who received the YFV17D yellow fever vaccine. This specimen consisted of CD4+ T cells sorted from PBMCs, obtained 15 days after the yellow fever booster vaccination. CDR3: CAISGVSKNIQYF. Written as DNA, the CDR3 is TGTGCCATCAGTGGTGTTAGCAAAAACATTCAGTACTTC.